This T cell receptor beta chain was profiled in a study of blood T cell repertoires in COVID-19. Looking at the study overall: PBMCs, B-cell-depleted T cells, or T cells were the source of the cDNA or gDNA that made up the material.

TCRdb's copy holds only in-frame clones and misses some; the assay was immunoSEQ multiplex PCR. The sample holds 300,000 to 350,000 clones, around nine tenths seen once. CDR1 and CDR2 from the germline V gene are MNHEY and SVGEGT. With 5 bases removed from V and 0 bases from J, the gap between germline ends came to 11 bases. This CDR3 has 15 amino acids. The origin of this receptor is a woman aged 18-30 years who had recovered from COVID-19. The chain has TRBV6-2 or TRBV6-3 and TRBJ1-5; D might be TRBD1 (5 bases). The specimen was peripheral blood. For the CDR3, the DNA is TGTGCCAGCAGTAAGACAGACTTTAGCAATCAGCCCCAGCATTTT. It codes for CASSKTDFSNQPQHF.